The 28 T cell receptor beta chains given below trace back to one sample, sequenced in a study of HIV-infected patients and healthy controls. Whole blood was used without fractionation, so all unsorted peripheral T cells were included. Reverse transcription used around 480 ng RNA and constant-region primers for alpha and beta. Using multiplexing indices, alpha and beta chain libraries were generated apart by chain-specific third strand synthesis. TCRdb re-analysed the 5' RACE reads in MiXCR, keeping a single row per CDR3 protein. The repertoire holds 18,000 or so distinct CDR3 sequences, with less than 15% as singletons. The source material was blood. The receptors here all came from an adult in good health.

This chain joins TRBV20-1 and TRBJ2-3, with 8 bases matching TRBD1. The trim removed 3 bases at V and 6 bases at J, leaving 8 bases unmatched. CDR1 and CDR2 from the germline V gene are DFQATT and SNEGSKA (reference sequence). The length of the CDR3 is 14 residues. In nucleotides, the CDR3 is TGCAGTGCTAGTGGGCGCAGGGGGCCCGATACGCAGTATTTT. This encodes CSASGRRGPDTQYF.

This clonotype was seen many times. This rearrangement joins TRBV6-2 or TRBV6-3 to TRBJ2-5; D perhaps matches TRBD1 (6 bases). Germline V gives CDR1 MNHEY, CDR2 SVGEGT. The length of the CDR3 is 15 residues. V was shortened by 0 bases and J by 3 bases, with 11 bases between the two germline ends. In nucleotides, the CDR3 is TGTGCCAGCAGTTACTCCTCCAGGGGCGAAGAGACCCAGTACTTC. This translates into CASSYSSRGEETQYF.

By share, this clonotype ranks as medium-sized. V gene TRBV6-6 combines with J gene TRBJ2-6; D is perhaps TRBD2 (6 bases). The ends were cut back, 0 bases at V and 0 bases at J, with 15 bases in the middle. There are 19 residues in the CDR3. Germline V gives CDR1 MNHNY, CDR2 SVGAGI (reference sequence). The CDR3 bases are TGTGCCAGCAGTTACTCGACTCTGGGGGGTTACTCTGGGGCCAACGTCCTGACTTTC. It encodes CASSYSTLGGYSGANVLTF.

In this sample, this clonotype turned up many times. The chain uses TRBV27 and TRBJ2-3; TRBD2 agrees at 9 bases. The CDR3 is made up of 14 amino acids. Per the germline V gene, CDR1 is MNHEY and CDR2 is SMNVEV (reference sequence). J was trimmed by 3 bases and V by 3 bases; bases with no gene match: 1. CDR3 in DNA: TGTGCCAGCAGTTTGGGACTAGCAACAGATACGCAGTATTTT. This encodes CASSLGLATDTQYF.

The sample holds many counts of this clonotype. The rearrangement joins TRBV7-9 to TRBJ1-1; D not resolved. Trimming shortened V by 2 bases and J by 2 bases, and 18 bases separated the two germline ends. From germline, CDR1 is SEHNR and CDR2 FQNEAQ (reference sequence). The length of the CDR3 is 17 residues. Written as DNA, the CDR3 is TGTGCCAGCAGCTTAAATTTTAAGGGAACCCAAAACACTGAAGCTTTCTTT. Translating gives CASSLNFKGTQNTEAFF.

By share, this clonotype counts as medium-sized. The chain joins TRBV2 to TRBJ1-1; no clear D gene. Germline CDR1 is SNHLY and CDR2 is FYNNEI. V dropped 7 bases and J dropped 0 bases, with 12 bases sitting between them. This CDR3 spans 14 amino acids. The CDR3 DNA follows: TGTGCCAGCAAAGCGGGCAGGTTGAACACTGAAGCTTTCTTT. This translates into CASKAGRLNTEAFF.

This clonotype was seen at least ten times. The CDR3 region has the DNA TGTGCCAGCAGCTTAGCAGGGACAGGGACCAATGAGCAGTTCTTC. This codes for CASSLAGTGTNEQFF. V and J are TRBV11-3 and TRBJ2-1; TRBD1 matches at 9 bases. This CDR3 is built from 15 residues. The V segment lost 1 base and the J segment 6 bases; nucleotides outside the gene matches: 4. Germline V CDR1 and CDR2: SGHNT, YENEEA.

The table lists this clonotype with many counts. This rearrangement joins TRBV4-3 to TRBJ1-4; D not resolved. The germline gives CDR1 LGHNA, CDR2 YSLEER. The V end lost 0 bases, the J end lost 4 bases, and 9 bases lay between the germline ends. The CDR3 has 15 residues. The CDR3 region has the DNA TGCGCCAGCAGCCAAGACCGCAGTATTAATGAAAAACTGTTTTTT. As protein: CASSQDRSINEKLFF.

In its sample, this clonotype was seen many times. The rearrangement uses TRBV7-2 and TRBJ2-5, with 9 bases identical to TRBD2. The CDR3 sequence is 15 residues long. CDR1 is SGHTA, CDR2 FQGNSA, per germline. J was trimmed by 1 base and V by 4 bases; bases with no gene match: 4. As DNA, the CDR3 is TGTGCCAGCAGCTATTTAGCGGGGGCCCAAGAGACCCAGTACTTC. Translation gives CASSYLAGAQETQYF.

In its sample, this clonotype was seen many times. The CDR3 protein is CASTTNSGSYNEQFF. CDR3 coding DNA: TGTGCCAGCACCACGAATAGCGGGTCCTACAATGAGCAGTTCTTC. V is TRBV6-6 and J is TRBJ2-1, with 7 bases matching TRBD2. Germline values: CDR1 MNHNY, CDR2 SVGAGI (reference sequence). The V and J ends lost 7 bases and 1 base, in that order; junction bases with no gene match: 7. This CDR3 comprises 15 residues.

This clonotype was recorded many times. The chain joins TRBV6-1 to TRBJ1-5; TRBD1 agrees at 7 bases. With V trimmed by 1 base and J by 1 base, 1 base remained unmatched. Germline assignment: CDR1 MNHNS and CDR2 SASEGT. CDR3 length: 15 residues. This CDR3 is CASSEVGQSNQPQHF. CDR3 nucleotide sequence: TGTGCCAGCAGTGAAGTGGGACAGAGCAATCAGCCCCAGCATTTT.

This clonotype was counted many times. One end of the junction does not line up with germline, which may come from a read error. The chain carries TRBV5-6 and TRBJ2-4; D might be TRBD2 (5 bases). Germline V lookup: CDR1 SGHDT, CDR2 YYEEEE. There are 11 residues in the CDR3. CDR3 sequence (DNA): TGTGCCAGCAGCTTCCGGGGATCTAGCCACTTC. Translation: CASSFRGSSHF.

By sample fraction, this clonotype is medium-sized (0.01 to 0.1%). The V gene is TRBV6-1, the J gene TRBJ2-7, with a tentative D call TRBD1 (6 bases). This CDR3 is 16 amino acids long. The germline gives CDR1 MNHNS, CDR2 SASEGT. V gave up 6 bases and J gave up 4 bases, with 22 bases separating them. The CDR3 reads CASSHRVRTALYEQYF. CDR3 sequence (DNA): TGTGCCAGCAGCCACCGTGTAAGGACAGCCCTGTACGAGCAGTACTTC.

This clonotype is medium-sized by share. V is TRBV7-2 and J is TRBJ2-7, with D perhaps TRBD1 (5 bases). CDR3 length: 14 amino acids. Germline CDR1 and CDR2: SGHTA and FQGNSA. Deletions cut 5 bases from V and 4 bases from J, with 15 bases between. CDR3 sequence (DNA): TGTGCCAGCAGCCCAGGGAAGGGGTTTTACGAGCAGTACTTC. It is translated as CASSPGKGFYEQYF.

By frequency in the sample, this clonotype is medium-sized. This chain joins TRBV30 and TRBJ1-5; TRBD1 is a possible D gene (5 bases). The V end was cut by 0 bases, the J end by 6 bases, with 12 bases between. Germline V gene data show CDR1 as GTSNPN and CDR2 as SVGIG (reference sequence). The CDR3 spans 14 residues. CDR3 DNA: TGTGCCTGGAGTGTTCGGCAGGGCGGTCAGCCCCAGCATTTT. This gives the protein CAWSVRQGGQPQHF.

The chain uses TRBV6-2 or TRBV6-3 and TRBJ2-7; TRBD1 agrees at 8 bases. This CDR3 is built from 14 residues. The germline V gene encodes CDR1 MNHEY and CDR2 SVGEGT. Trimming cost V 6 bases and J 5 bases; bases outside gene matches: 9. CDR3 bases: TGTGCCAGCAGCCCGGGACAGGAAGTCCACGAGCAGTACTTC. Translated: CASSPGQEVHEQYF.

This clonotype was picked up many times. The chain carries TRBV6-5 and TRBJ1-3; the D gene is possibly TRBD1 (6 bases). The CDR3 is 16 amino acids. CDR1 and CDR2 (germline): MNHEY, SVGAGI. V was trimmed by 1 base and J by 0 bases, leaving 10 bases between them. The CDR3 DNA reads TGTGCCAGCAGTTACTACGGGGGCGACTCTGGAAACACCATATATTTT. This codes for CASSYYGGDSGNTIYF.

For the CDR3, the DNA is TGTGCCAGCAAATTGACAGAATATAATTCACCCCTCCACTTT. This encodes CASKLTEYNSPLHF. The chain employs TRBV2 and TRBJ1-6, with a tentative D call TRBD1 (5 bases). The CDR3 sequence is 14 residues long. Deletions cut 7 bases from V and 4 bases from J, with 11 bases between. Per germline, CDR1 SNHLY and CDR2 FYNNEI.

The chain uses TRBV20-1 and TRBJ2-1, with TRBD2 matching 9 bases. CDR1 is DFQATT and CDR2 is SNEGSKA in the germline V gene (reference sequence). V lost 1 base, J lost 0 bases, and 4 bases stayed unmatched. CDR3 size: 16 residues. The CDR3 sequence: CSARVASGASYNEQFF. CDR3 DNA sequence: TGCAGTGCTAGAGTCGCTAGCGGGGCCTCCTACAATGAGCAGTTCTTC.

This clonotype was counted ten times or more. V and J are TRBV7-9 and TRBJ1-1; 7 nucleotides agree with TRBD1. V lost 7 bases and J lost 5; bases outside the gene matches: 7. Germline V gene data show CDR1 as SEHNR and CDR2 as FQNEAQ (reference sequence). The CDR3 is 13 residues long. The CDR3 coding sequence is TGTGCCAGCACCCCCCCAGGGGGGACTGAAGCTTTCTTT. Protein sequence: CASTPPGGTEAFF.

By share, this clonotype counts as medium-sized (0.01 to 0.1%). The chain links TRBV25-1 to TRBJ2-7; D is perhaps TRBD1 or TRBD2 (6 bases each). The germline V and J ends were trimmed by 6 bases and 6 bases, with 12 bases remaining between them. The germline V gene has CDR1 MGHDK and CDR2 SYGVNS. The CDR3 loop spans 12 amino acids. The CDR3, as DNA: TGTGCCAGCAGAGGGGGGAGGCCCGAGCAGTACTTC. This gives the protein CASRGGRPEQYF.

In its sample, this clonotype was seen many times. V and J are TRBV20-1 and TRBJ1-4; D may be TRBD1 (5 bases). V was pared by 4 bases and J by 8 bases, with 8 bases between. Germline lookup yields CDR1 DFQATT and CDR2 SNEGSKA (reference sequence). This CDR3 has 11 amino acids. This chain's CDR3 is CSATGDEKLFF. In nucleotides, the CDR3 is TGCAGTGCTACCGGGGACGAAAAACTGTTTTTT.

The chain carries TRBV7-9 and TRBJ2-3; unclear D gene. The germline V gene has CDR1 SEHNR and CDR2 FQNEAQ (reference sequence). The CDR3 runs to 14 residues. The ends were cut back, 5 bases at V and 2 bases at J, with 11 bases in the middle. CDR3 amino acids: CASSAELATDTQYF. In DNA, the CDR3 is TGTGCCAGCAGCGCTGAACTTGCCACAGATACGCAGTATTTT.

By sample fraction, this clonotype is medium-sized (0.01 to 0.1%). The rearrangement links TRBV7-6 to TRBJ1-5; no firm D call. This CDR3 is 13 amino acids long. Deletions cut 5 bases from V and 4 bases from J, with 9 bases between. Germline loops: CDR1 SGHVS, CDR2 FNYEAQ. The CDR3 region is CASSLSRNQPQHF. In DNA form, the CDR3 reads TGTGCCAGCAGCCTATCCAGAAATCAGCCCCAGCATTTT.

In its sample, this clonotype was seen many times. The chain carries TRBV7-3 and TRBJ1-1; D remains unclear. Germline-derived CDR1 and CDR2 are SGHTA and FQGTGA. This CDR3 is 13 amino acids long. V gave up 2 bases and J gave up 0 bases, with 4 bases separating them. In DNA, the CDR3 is TGTGCCAGCAGCTTATCGGTGAACACTGAAGCTTTCTTT. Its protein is CASSLSVNTEAFF. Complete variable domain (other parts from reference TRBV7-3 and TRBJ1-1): GAGVSQTPSNKVTEKGKYVELRCDPISGHTALYWYRQSLGQGPEFLIYFQGTGAADDSGLPNDRFFAVRPEGSVSTLKIQRTERGDSAVYLCASSLSVNTEAFFGQGTRLTVV.

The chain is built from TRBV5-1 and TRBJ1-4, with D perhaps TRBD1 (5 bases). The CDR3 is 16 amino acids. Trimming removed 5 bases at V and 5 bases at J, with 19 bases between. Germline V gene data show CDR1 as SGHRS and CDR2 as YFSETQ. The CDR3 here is CASRQDPSKPNEKLFF. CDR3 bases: TGCGCCAGCAGACAGGACCCCTCCAAGCCAAATGAAAAACTGTTTTTT.

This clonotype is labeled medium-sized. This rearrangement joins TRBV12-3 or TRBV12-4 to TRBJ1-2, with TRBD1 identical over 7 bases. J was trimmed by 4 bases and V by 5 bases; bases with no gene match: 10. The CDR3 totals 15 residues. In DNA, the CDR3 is TGTGCCAGCAGTAGAGACAGGGAAGGCACCTATGGCTACACCTTC. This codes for CASSRDREGTYGYTF.

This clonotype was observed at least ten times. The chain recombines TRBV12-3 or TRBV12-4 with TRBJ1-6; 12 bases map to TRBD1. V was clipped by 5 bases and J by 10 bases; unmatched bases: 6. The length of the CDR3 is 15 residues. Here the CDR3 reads CASSPGTGGVSPLHF. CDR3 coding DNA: TGTGCCAGCAGTCCCGGGACAGGGGGCGTCTCACCCCTCCACTTT.